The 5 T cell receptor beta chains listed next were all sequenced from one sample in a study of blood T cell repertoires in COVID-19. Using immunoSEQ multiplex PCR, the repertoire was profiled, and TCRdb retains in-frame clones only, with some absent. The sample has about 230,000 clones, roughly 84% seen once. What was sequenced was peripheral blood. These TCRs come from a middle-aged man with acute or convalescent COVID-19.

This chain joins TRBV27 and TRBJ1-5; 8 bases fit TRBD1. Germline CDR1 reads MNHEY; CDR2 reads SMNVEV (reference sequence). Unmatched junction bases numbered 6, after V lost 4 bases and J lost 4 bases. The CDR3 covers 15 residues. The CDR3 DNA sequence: TGTGCCAGCAGTTCCCAGGGGGCCAGGAATCAGCCCCAGCATTTT. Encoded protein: CASSSQGARNQPQHF.

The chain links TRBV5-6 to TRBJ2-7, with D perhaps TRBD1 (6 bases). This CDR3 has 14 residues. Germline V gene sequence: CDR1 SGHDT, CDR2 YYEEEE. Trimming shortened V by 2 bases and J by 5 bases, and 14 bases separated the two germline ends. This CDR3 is CASSFGPRGNEQYF. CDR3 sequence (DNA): TGTGCCAGCAGCTTCGGACCCAGGGGAAACGAGCAGTACTTC.

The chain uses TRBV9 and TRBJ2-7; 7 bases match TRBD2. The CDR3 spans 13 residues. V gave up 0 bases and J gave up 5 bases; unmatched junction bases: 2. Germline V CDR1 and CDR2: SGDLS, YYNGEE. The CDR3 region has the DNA TGTGCCAGCAGCGTAGGCGCGGGGGACGAGCAGTACTTC. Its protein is CASSVGAGDEQYF.

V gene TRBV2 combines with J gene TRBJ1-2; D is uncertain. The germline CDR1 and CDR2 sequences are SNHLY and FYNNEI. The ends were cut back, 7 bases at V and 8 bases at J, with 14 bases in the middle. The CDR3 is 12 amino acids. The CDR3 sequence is CASISGVGGYTF. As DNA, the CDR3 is TGTGCCAGCATTAGCGGGGTGGGAGGCTACACCTTC.

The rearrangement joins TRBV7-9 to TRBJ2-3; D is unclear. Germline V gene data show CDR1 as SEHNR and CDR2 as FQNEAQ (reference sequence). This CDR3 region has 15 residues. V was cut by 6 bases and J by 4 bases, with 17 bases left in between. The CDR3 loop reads CASSTDGLSADTQYF. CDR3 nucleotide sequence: TGTGCCAGCAGTACAGACGGTCTGTCGGCAGATACGCAGTATTTT.